This T cell receptor beta chain was found in a study of T-cell reconstitution after alpha-beta-depleted transplantation in children. The library targeted TCRbeta and was prepared with unique molecular identifiers. TCRdb recomputed calls from the PCR reads with MiXCR, one row per CDR3 protein. The sample carries about 500,000 distinct CDR3 sequences, less than 35% recorded once. CDR3 length: 13 amino acids. V lost 6 bases, J lost 3 bases, and 5 bases stayed unmatched. Germline V gene lookup returns CDR1 SEHNR and CDR2 FQNEAQ (reference sequence). The starting material was PBMCs from the stem cell graft donor, obtained from the stem cell graft. This chain connects TRBV7-9 to TRBJ2-7; 7 bases line up with TRBD1. The receptor was isolated from a human donor who donated a stem cell graft to a child with aplastic anemia. CDR3 amino acids: CASSQGGLYEQYF. The CDR3 coding sequence is TGTGCCAGCAGTCAAGGGGGCCTCTACGAGCAGTACTTC.